The entry below describes one TCR beta chain. Sequence at one end of the junction differs from germline and may be a read error. The sample belongs to a study of prognosis after radiotherapy for stage I lung cancer. Study context: The study recorded distant metastases in a few patients (median approximately 7 months) after radiotherapy and no significant progression in under 17.

From germline, CDR1 is DFQATT and CDR2 SNEGSKA (reference sequence). The CDR3 sequence is 12 residues long. Two-round multiplex PCR on genomic DNA was the method by which TCR beta CDR3 was amplified. For every TRBV and TRBJ gene, a specific primer was used in first-round PCR. As the PCR entered its second round, universal primers were used. TCRdb reprocessed the multiplex PCR reads with MiXCR, giving one entry per CDR3 protein. The profile shows about 19,000 distinct CDR3 sequences, about 27% of them singletons. The material sequenced was PBMCs, taken before or after stereotactic body radiation therapy (not recorded which). The sequence came from a donor aged 50 or older with non-small cell lung cancer. The chain joins TRBV20-1 to TRBJ1-3; D call uncertain. The CDR3 region is CSAGEFRNNIYF. CDR3 coding DNA: TGCAGTGCTGGAGAATTCCGAAACAACATATATTTT.